Below, 30 T cell receptor beta chains from the same sample are listed, as sequenced in a study of identical twins. TCRdb re-derived calls from the 5' RACE reads in MiXCR, one entry per CDR3 protein. The sample has 690,000 or so distinct CDR3 sequences; roughly 6% are singletons. Sequenced sample: naive T cells sorted from blood. These receptors were obtained from a man aged 18 to 30 in good health.

This clonotype occurred many times. V is TRBV4-3 and J is TRBJ2-7; TRBD1 aligns across 9 bases. Germline V CDR1 and CDR2: LGHNA, YSLEER. With 1 base clipped from V and 4 bases from J, the junction kept 2 bases outside the gene matches. The CDR3 spans 14 residues. The CDR3 loop reads CASSQGGQGYEQYF. The DNA for the CDR3 is TGCGCCAGCAGCCAAGGGGGACAGGGATACGAGCAGTACTTC.

This chain joins TRBV11-2 and TRBJ2-3; D might be TRBD2 (5 bases). With 3 bases removed from V and 2 bases from J, the gap between germline ends came to 12 bases. The CDR3 loop spans 15 amino acids. Germline V gene sequence: CDR1 SGHAT, CDR2 FQNNGV. CDR3 DNA: TGTGCCAGCAGCTTTCGCCAGAGGGCCACAGATACGCAGTATTTT. Protein product: CASSFRQRATDTQYF.

This chain uses TRBV7-9 with TRBJ2-3, with 10 bases matching TRBD2. This CDR3 has 15 amino acids. Germline V gene sequence: CDR1 SEHNR, CDR2 FQNEAQ (reference sequence). V trimming: 7 bases; J trimming: 4 bases; junction bases outside the gene matches: 8. This CDR3 is CASILAGATADTQYF. The CDR3 coding sequence is TGTGCCAGCATTCTAGCGGGGGCTACCGCAGATACGCAGTATTTT.

In this sample, this clonotype turned up many times. V and J are TRBV7-9 and TRBJ2-1, with D tentatively TRBD1 or TRBD2 (5 bases each). From germline, CDR1 is SEHNR and CDR2 FQNEAQ (reference sequence). This CDR3 has 13 residues. With 5 bases removed from V and 7 bases from J, the gap between germline ends came to 12 bases. CDR3 region: CASSIGTQNEQFF. DNA for the CDR3: TGTGCCAGCAGCATAGGGACCCAGAATGAGCAGTTCTTC.

Many counts were recorded for this clonotype. This chain links TRBV9 with TRBJ2-7, with 7 bases that match TRBD2. Germline-derived CDR1 and CDR2 are SGDLS and YYNGEE. CDR3 length: 15 residues. V trimming: 0 bases; J trimming: 4 bases; junction bases outside the gene matches: 7. DNA of the CDR3: TGTGCCAGCAGCGTAGGGGGCGGGAGTGGATACGAGCAGTACTTC. Amino acid sequence: CASSVGGGSGYEQYF.

This clonotype occurred many times. The J gene is TRBJ2-5, the V gene TRBV29-1; no clear D. Germline V lookup: CDR1 SQVTM, CDR2 ANQGSEA. There are 12 residues in the CDR3. V shed 7 bases and J shed 2 bases, with 11 bases lying between them. As DNA, the CDR3 is TGCAGCGCGGCCCCCTATCAAGAGACCCAGTACTTC. Translation: CSAAPYQETQYF.

This clonotype has a count of ten or more. The rearrangement joins TRBV5-6 to TRBJ1-5, with TRBD1 as a possible D gene (5 bases). The V gene lost 4 bases and the J gene lost 9 bases, with 11 bases spanning the gap. Germline V gene data show CDR1 as SGHDT and CDR2 as YYEEEE. The CDR3 totals 12 residues. The CDR3 DNA sequence: TGTGCCAGCAGCCCCTGGGGGGGGCCCCAGCATTTT. It translates to CASSPWGGPQHF.

This clonotype was seen many times. The chain links TRBV20-1 to TRBJ1-2, with D tentatively TRBD1 (6 bases). Germline V gene lookup returns CDR1 DFQATT and CDR2 SNEGSKA (reference sequence). The CDR3 loop spans 14 amino acids. Trimming took off 6 bases at V and 1 base at J, with 15 bases between the two ends. CDR3 amino acids: CSATGQRLNYGYTF. In nucleotides, the CDR3 is TGCAGTGCCACCGGACAGAGACTTAACTATGGCTACACCTTC.

This clonotype occurred a few times. The rearrangement links TRBV10-2 to TRBJ2-5, with D uncertain. Deletions cut 8 bases from V and 4 bases from J, with 14 bases between. The CDR3 is made up of 13 amino acids. CDR1 is WSHSY and CDR2 is SAAADI in the germline V gene. The CDR3 DNA reads as TGCGCCAGCGCCGAACCGGATTCAGAGACCCAGTACTTC. Residues: CASAEPDSETQYF.

This clonotype was picked up many times. The rearrangement uses TRBV7-9 and TRBJ2-5, with D perhaps TRBD1 (6 bases). The CDR3 extends over 15 amino acids. CDR1 and CDR2 (germline): SEHNR, FQNEAQ (reference sequence). V shed 2 bases and J shed 7 bases, with 17 bases lying between them. CDR3 nucleotides: TGTGCCAGCAGCTTACCTGTGGACAGCACGGGGACCCAGTACTTC. It codes for CASSLPVDSTGTQYF.

Only a few counts were recorded for this clonotype. V and J are TRBV4-3 and TRBJ2-1, with D tentatively TRBD2 (7 bases). This CDR3 is built from 17 residues. Germline V CDR1 and CDR2: LGHNA, YSLEER. Trimming took off 1 base at V and 0 bases at J, with 13 bases between the two ends. CDR3 in DNA: TGCGCCAGCAGCCAAGGAACAAGGGGGGGCTCCTACAATGAGCAGTTCTTC. Protein: CASSQGTRGGSYNEQFF.

This clonotype was observed at least ten times. The chain employs TRBV4-2 and TRBJ2-7; D possibly corresponds to TRBD2 (6 bases). Germline CDR1 and CDR2: LGHNA and YNFKEQ. Trimming left V 3 bases short and J 6 bases short, with 12 bases between. The length of the CDR3 is 13 residues. This chain's CDR3 is CASSQGGAPEQYF. CDR3 DNA sequence: TGTGCCAGCAGCCAGGGGGGAGCCCCCGAGCAGTACTTC.

This clonotype has at least ten counts. The rearrangement uses TRBV24-1 and TRBJ1-2; no firm D call. V gave up 7 bases and J gave up 2 bases, with 10 bases separating them. CDR1 is KGHDR, CDR2 SFDVKD, per germline. The CDR3 totals 13 residues. The DNA of the CDR3 is TGTGCCACCAGCCCGGGCGGCAACTATGGCTACACCTTC. Translation gives CATSPGGNYGYTF.

This clonotype was seen ten or more times. The chain recombines TRBV5-1 with TRBJ1-1, with D tentatively TRBD1 (6 bases). CDR1 and CDR2 (germline): SGHRS, YFSETQ. V was trimmed by 3 bases and J by 1 base, leaving 13 bases between them. The CDR3 contains 15 residues. The CDR3, as DNA: TGCGCCAGCAGCTCACCACAGGGCCAGAACACTGAAGCTTTCTTT. Amino acid sequence: CASSSPQGQNTEAFF. Complete variable domain (other parts from reference TRBV5-1 and TRBJ1-1): KAGVTQTPRYLIKTRGQQVTLSCSPISGHRSVSWYQQTPGQGLQFLFEYFSETQRNKGNFPGRFSGRQFSNSRSEMNVSTLELGDSALYLCASSSPQGQNTEAFFGQGTRLTVV.

The rearrangement uses TRBV5-1 and TRBJ1-1, with D unresolved. V gave up 5 bases and J gave up 0 bases, with 11 bases separating them. CDR1 is SGHRS, CDR2 YFSETQ, per germline. CDR3 length: 14 amino acids. CDR3 bases: TGCGCCAGCAGACAACAGCCGCTGAACACTGAAGCTTTCTTT. Amino acids: CASRQQPLNTEAFF.

The genes are TRBV27 and TRBJ2-3; D unresolved. Germline values: CDR1 MNHEY, CDR2 SMNVEV (reference sequence). The ends were cut back, 5 bases at V and 2 bases at J, with 8 bases in the middle. The CDR3 consists of 13 residues. As DNA, the CDR3 is TGTGCCAGCAGTATGCAGAACACAGATACGCAGTATTTT. Encoded protein: CASSMQNTDTQYF.

This clonotype has just a few counts. The V gene is TRBV14, the J gene TRBJ2-3; 12 bases are shared with TRBD2. The ends lost 2 bases at V and 1 base at J; junction bases unmatched: 4. The germline V gene encodes CDR1 SGHDN and CDR2 FVKESK. The CDR3 is made up of 17 amino acids. The CDR3 loop is CASSQLRLAGGTDTQYF. Written as DNA, the CDR3 is TGTGCCAGCAGCCAACTCCGACTAGCGGGAGGCACAGATACGCAGTATTTT.

This clonotype occurred a few times. This rearrangement joins TRBV5-1 to TRBJ1-1; 7 bases agree with TRBD1. CDR3 length: 12 residues. Trimming took 4 bases from V and 10 from J; bases not matched to a gene: 7. Germline V lookup: CDR1 SGHRS, CDR2 YFSETQ. This chain's CDR3 is CASSPEQGSAFF. CDR3 in DNA: TGCGCCAGCAGCCCTGAACAGGGGTCAGCTTTCTTT.

This clonotype was detected a few times. The rearrangement links TRBV7-3 to TRBJ2-7; D not certain. The V end was cut by 5 bases, the J end by 2 bases, with 13 bases between. Germline V CDR1 and CDR2: SGHTA, FQGTGA. The CDR3 spans 14 residues. CDR3 sequence: CASSPGLGTYEQYF. The CDR3 coding sequence is TGTGCCAGCAGCCCCGGGCTGGGGACCTACGAGCAGTACTTC. The whole variable domain, remainder taken from reference TRBV7-3 and TRBJ2-7, is GAGVSQTPSNKVTEKGKYVELRCDPISGHTALYWYRQSLGQGPEFLIYFQGTGAADDSGLPNDRFFAVRPEGSVSTLKIQRTERGDSAVYLCASSPGLGTYEQYFGPGTRLTVT.

At least ten counts were recorded for this clonotype. The rearrangement uses TRBV5-1 and TRBJ2-3; a possible D gene is TRBD2 (5 bases). Germline V gene data show CDR1 as SGHRS and CDR2 as YFSETQ. V gave up 5 bases and J gave up 4 bases, with 17 bases separating them. This CDR3 region has 15 residues. The CDR3 bases are TGCGCCAGCAGTGTTGAGGGCCAGCACGCAGATACGCAGTATTTT. Its translation: CASSVEGQHADTQYF.

This clonotype was observed a handful of times. The chain joins TRBV14 to TRBJ2-1; the D gene is possibly TRBD2 (6 bases). The CDR3 is 18 residues long. In germline, CDR1 is SGHDN, CDR2 FVKESK. V was clipped by 0 bases and J by 7 bases, with 22 bases between them. Here the CDR3 reads CASSQEMGGEPLLNEQFF. CDR3 coding DNA: TGTGCCAGCAGCCAAGAAATGGGCGGGGAGCCCCTTTTGAATGAGCAGTTCTTC.

The genes are TRBV28 and TRBJ2-7; a weak D match, TRBD2 (5 bases). Between the trimmed V and J ends, which lost 4 bases and 0 bases, there was a span of 22 bases. CDR1 is MDHEN and CDR2 is SYDVKM in the germline V gene. The CDR3 totals 18 residues. For the CDR3, the DNA is TGTGCCAGCAGTTCCGAAGCCCTAGGAGGCGGAAGCTCCTACGAGCAGTACTTC. Its protein product is CASSSEALGGGSSYEQYF.

This clonotype appeared many times. The rearrangement uses TRBV6-1 and TRBJ1-4; 10 positions agree with TRBD1. Germline V gene lookup returns CDR1 MNHNS and CDR2 SASEGT. The CDR3 totals 15 residues. V gave up 10 bases and J gave up 8 bases; unmatched junction bases: 13. CDR3 coding DNA: TGTGCCACCAAGGAGACAGGGGGCTATCCAGAAAAACTGTTTTTT. Encoded protein: CATKETGGYPEKLFF.

There are a few counts of this clonotype. The rearrangement links TRBV12-3 or TRBV12-4 to TRBJ1-5, with D unclear. Trimming stripped 7 bases from V and 8 bases from J, with 15 bases between. The CDR3 spans 13 residues. The CDR3 DNA reads as TGTGCCAGCACCTCCGATTCGGGTGAGCCCCAGCATTTT. Translated, it gives CASTSDSGEPQHF.

This clonotype was counted ten times or more. This chain joins TRBV10-3 and TRBJ2-7; 7 bases agree with TRBD1. The length of the CDR3 is 14 residues. Germline CDR1 reads ENHRY; CDR2 reads SYGVKD. V lost 2 bases to trimming and J lost 2 bases; unmatched junction nucleotides: 3. CDR3: CAISEGQAAYEQYV. CDR3 DNA: TGTGCCATCAGTGAGGGACAGGCAGCCTACGAGCAGTACGTC.

This clonotype was recorded at least ten times. V and J are TRBV7-9 and TRBJ2-7, with D unresolved. This CDR3 contains 15 residues. Germline CDR1 SEHNR, CDR2 FQNEAQ (reference sequence). Trimming took 0 bases from V and 0 from J, leaving 9 bases between them. CDR3 amino acids: CASSLASGYSYEQYF. CDR3 nucleotides: TGTGCCAGCAGCTTAGCTTCCGGGTACTCCTACGAGCAGTACTTC.

Many counts were recorded for this clonotype. V and J are TRBV11-2 and TRBJ2-7; TRBD2 is a possible D gene (6 bases). Germline CDR1 reads SGHAT; CDR2 reads FQNNGV. This CDR3 is built from 15 residues. V lost 0 bases to trimming and J lost 4 bases, with 13 bases between them. CDR3 DNA: TGTGCCAGCAGCTTAGACGCTAGCGAAAGTTACGAGCAGTACGTC. Translation gives CASSLDASESYEQYV.

The chain carries TRBV12-3 or TRBV12-4 and TRBJ2-1; D remains unclear. V lost 1 base and J 11 bases, leaving 9 bases between the germline ends. CDR3 length equals 12 residues. CDR3 amino acids: CASSLVATKQFF. As DNA, the CDR3 is TGTGCCAGCAGTTTAGTCGCCACTAAGCAGTTCTTC.

This clonotype has at least ten counts. The chain carries TRBV14 and TRBJ2-2; D is perhaps TRBD2 (6 bases). CDR1 and CDR2 (germline): SGHDN, FVKESK. Trimming took 0 bases from V and 9 from J, leaving 11 bases between them. This CDR3 spans 14 amino acids. The CDR3 loop reads CASSQEEGRRELFF. The DNA of the CDR3 is TGTGCCAGCAGCCAAGAGGAGGGACGTCGGGAGCTGTTTTTT.

This clonotype has at least ten counts. The chain is built from TRBV24-1 and TRBJ2-3, with D hard to call. The CDR3 covers 19 residues. V lost 4 bases to trimming and J lost 0 bases, with 22 bases between them. The germline CDR1 and CDR2 sequences are KGHDR and SFDVKD. The CDR3 loop is CATSDPYSYSHPSTDTQYF. CDR3 in DNA: TGTGCCACCAGTGACCCGTACTCGTACTCCCACCCTAGCACAGATACGCAGTATTTT.